This T cell receptor beta chain was identified in a study of cytomegalovirus exposure and HLA in healthy donors (dated by TCRdb to the late 2010s). Describing the broader study: According to an earlier analysis of 450 to 650 of the donors, 200 million or so T cells yielded 117 million unique TCR beta sequences and about 300 Gb of sequence data. The study aimed to test whether signatures of past pathogen exposure could be identified by cataloging public T cell receptors. Among approximately 370 genotyped donors of the cohort, an average of about 220,000 unique TCR beta nucleotide sequences was sequenced per donor, of which about 19% were non-productive. Rather than using new phenotypic data, the later analysis identified candidate immune exposures from TCR beta sequences and from how often those sequences occurred across donors. Besides the first cohort of roughly 640 subjects, a separate validation cohort made up of 120 different subjects was used. Because of strong linkage in the cohort, roughly 5 DR-DQ haplotypes were treated as single units for association and clustering. A later analysis re-examined previously published TCR beta repertoires from hundreds of donors and added high-resolution HLA genotyping to investigate patterns of TCR occurrence. Typing coverage varied by locus: about 620-630 donors for A, B, C, DRB1 and DQB1; about 520 for DQA1; around 610 for DPA1; roughly 450 for DPB1. Donor age, sex, ethnicity and CMV serostatus were compiled alongside the repertoire data. A later genetic analysis used genome-wide SNP genotypes for about 60% of the roughly 670 donors, treating that subset as a discovery cohort. Roughly 300 gigabases of sequencing data and 75 million to 85 million unique TCR sequences made up an early release that covered fewer than 650 HLA-typed donors. Of the 300 to 500 genotyped donors, 75% to 85% were placed in the genetic ancestry cluster associated with self-reported Caucasian donors. Both class I and class II loci were covered by HLA typing, at four-digit resolution. An earlier analysis of nearly 600 of the donors applied high-throughput TCR beta sequencing to assess whether each TCR beta V gene segment acted as functional or pseudogenic. All discovery cohort repertoires had been generated using a single sequencing platform. Using immunosequencing, the study profiled T cell repertoires from 500 to 800 subjects and related those repertoires to cytomegalovirus serostatus. The study combined high-throughput TCR immunosequencing, statistical association of individual TCRs with disease status, and machine learning to predict cytomegalovirus infection status. Beyond this particular receptor, the publication reports: A further reported finding was that TCR beta sequences accurately predicted the HLA-A and HLA-B alleles for most subjects in the first cohort. An earlier analysis of approximately 540 of the donors showed that most TCR beta V segments appeared in productive rearrangements either about 87% or about 30% of the time, which broadly matched IMGT annotations. The authors suggested that the approach could potentially be generalized to other disease states and immunological phenotypes. A later genetic analysis associated a missense DCLRE1C variant with V-gene and J-gene trimming of TCR beta chains, and an independent cohort replicated the association. Correlated functional status among segregating V segments might reflect linkage disequilibrium, but an unknown experimental factor could not be ruled out. Most CMV-associated TCR beta chains appeared to be HLA-restricted in a later analysis, and the HLA associations seemed to be driven largely by CMV exposure. In a later analysis, TCR association rates were found to vary across HLA loci, with the most associated TCRs seen for DRB1 alleles and the fewest for HLA-C alleles. In this cohort, only TCR beta chains were sequenced, and detectable features were limited by the absence of alpha or paired-chain data. In vitro tests confirmed that a few of the cytomegalovirus-associated TCR beta chains recognize cytomegalovirus antigens. A cluster of highly shared sequence variants was judged likely to represent a technical artifact of the sequencing pipeline. Roughly uniform sequencing depth across donors was assumed in presence/absence analyses, although this assumption may not hold. The classifier was reported to diagnose cytomegalovirus status with high specificity and sensitivity in both the original cohort and the validation cohort. Some IMGT-functional V segments, including TRBV6-2 and TRBV6-3, could not be distinguished by the 87-base-pair reads and were therefore excluded. For the cohort, immune exposure information was limited to CMV serostatus. At a false discovery rate of 0.05, a later analysis linked under 20,000 TCR beta sequences to specific HLA alleles. A later analysis reported that several top co-occurrence clusters appeared linked to parvovirus B19, influenza, CMV and Epstein-Barr virus. Strong co-occurrence of HLA alleles, especially DR and DQ, made assigning TCR associations to individual alleles difficult. The earlier analysis of fewer than 750 of the donors excluded roughly 17 rarely observed V segments, including chromosome 9 orphons, because counts were too low. A later genetic analysis reported fewer N-insertions in productive TCRs among donors in an Asian-associated ancestry cluster than the roughly 700-donor mean. Because HLA typing was missing for some donors at each locus, association tests included only the typed subset. Across donors, most TCR sequences were observed very rarely, whereas some public TCRs were present in many individuals. A total of fewer than 200 TCR beta chains were listed by the study as associated with cytomegalovirus. In a later analysis, HLA-associated TCR beta chains were found to be more clonally expanded and to have lower generation probabilities than equally common non-associated chains.

The library was made by the immunoSEQ multiplex PCR assay. For the multiplex PCR, a mixture combining 60 forward primers for TCR Vbeta segments and 13 reverse primers for TCR Jbeta segments was used. The CDR3 region of rearranged TCR beta genes was amplified from genomic DNA by a multiplex PCR assay. Amplified TCR beta libraries were sequenced as 87-base-pair reads on the Illumina HiSeq System. From the authors' description of their analysis: A later analysis counted some 74 million unique TCR beta chains across the 650 to 700 repertoires, and 9.5 million to 11 million of these chains were shared by at least two donors. Raw reads were error-corrected and collapsed into unique sequences by a nearest-neighbor algorithm in which closely related sequences were merged to remove PCR and sequencing errors. Alignment of CDR3 sequences to IMGT reference sequences was used to assign V, D and J gene segments. Each retained sequence needed at least a six-nucleotide match to both a V gene segment and a J gene segment. Rearrangements were called productive when the CDR3 lacked stop codons and stayed in frame with V and J; all others were non-productive. CDR3 was defined according to IMGT convention as the region running from the second conserved V-encoded cysteine to the conserved J-encoded phenylalanine. Sequences without an unambiguous match to a single V gene segment were excluded from the earlier analysis of 450 to 750 of the donors. In an earlier analysis of roughly 600 of the donors, a V segment was called functional when productive rearrangements were above 56.7%, and segregating when the standard deviation between donors exceeded 5%. To diagnose cytomegalovirus status from the catalog of TCR beta chain sequences, a statistical classification framework was built. A later analysis assigned V and J genes by comparing TCR nucleotide sequences with IMGT/GENE-DB human TR gene sequences. The TCRdist pipeline was used in a later analysis to assign CDR3 sequences and most-parsimonious VDJ recombination scenarios. In a later analysis, every TCR beta chain was defined by the combination of its CDR3 amino acid sequence and its V-gene family, and reads without a unique V-gene family were dropped. To address suspected cross-contamination and a sequencing artifact, a later analysis removed 450 to 700 highly shared, low-generation-probability nucleotide sequences. In a later analysis, a clonal expansion index was calculated for each public chain from normalized within-repertoire ranks of inferred template counts. Generation probabilities in a later analysis came from a VDJ recombination model fitted to out-of-frame rearrangements, and those results were checked against IGoR. In a later analysis, hypergeometric tests were used to score TCR-TCR, TCR-HLA and TCR-CMV co-occurrence, with a repertoire-size bias correction applied to TCR pairs. In a later analysis, false discovery rates were estimated by permuting HLA or CMV assignments 20 times. In a later analysis, co-occurring TCRs were grouped with DBSCAN, and TCRdist sequence similarity was added when clustering was performed within HLA-allele-positive subsets. For co-occurrence clustering, repertoires with fewer than 30,000 or more than 120,000 public chains were excluded, along with about five repertoires with anomalous nucleotide sharing. TCRdb re-hosts the immuneACCESS table, in-frame sequences only. Its copies lack some clones; in the studies checked, an unresolved V gene accounts for under half of them, and the cause for the rest is not known. That table furnishes V, J and clone size, whereas the DNA furnished D and trimming. The sample table holds fewer than 130,000 clones, of which around three quarters were seen once. The top ten clones comprise over 2.5% of the sample.

The cohort comprised 666 healthy bone marrow donors. At the time of sampling, all cohort members were nominally healthy, though unrecorded immune exposures were likely present. The donor was CMV seropositive and was included in the group of 290 or so seropositive cohort members. A peripheral blood sample was provided by each donor, and peripheral blood mononuclear cells were used for TCR beta sequencing. The Qiagen DNeasy Blood Extraction Kit was used to extract genomic DNA from the blood cell samples. Germline trimming: 2 bases from V, 7 bases from J; junction bases outside gene matches: 11. From the cysteine through the phenylalanine, the CDR3 covers 16 amino acids. The only DNA kept is the CDR3, 48 bases in frame from the first base. About this clone: Its recognized antigen is unknown. Qualities for individual bases were not recorded, and no much larger clone is one base off.

Here the chain combines TRBV23-1 and TRBJ2-7; TRBD1 aligns with 10 central bases. TRBV23-1 falls under the ORF class, with uncertain function. The clonotype comes from a man aged 45-60 years in good health and CMV-seropositive. Specimen: PBMCs. Here is the DNA: TGCGCCAGCAGTCAACCTCCCGACAGGGGGCGCCGGGAGCAGTACTTC. This gives the protein CASSQPPDRGRREQYF.